The 18 T cell receptor beta chains in this list originate from one sample, sequenced in a study of blood T cell repertoires in COVID-19. Data came from immunoSEQ multiplex PCR; TCRdb stores just in-frame clones and leaves some out. The sample yields around 170,000 clones, around 84% seen once. The specimen sequenced was peripheral blood. The source is a young man with active or convalescent COVID-19.

The chain couples TRBV2 to TRBJ1-3; D is possibly TRBD1 (6 bases). V lost 5 bases and J 0 bases, leaving 11 bases between the germline ends. CDR1 is SNHLY, CDR2 FYNNEI, per germline. The CDR3 length is 15 residues. The CDR3 spells CASSKDSSSGNTIYF. Here the CDR3 DNA reads TGTGCCAGCAGTAAGGACAGTTCCTCTGGAAACACCATATATTTT. Drawing the rest from reference TRBV2 and TRBJ1-3, the complete variable domain is EPEVTQTPSHQVTQMGQEVILRCVPISNHLYFYWYRQILGQKVEFLVSFYNNEISEKSEIFDDQFSVERPDGSNFTLKIRSTKLEDSAMYFCASSKDSSSGNTIYFGEGSWLTVV.

This clone has only a few counts. The rearrangement joins TRBV19 to TRBJ1-5, with TRBD1 as a possible D gene (6 bases). Trimming cost V 8 bases and J 0 bases, with 17 bases left between them. Per germline, CDR1 LNHDA and CDR2 SQIVND (reference sequence). The CDR3 has 16 residues. The DNA of the CDR3 is TGTGCCAGTCGTCCCCGGACAGCCCCTAGCAATCAGCCCCAGCATTTT. Amino acid sequence: CASRPRTAPSNQPQHF.

This clone was found a few times. V gene TRBV24-1 combines with J gene TRBJ2-3; D is perhaps TRBD2 (6 bases). Germline loops: CDR1 KGHDR, CDR2 SFDVKD. The CDR3 is 13 residues long. Between the trimmed V and J ends, which lost 9 bases and 0 bases, there was a span of 9 bases. CDR3 protein: CATVEGSTDTQYF. Here the CDR3 DNA reads TGTGCCACCGTGGAGGGGAGCACAGATACGCAGTATTTT.

The CDR3 loop reads CASSDWRDEQFF. CDR3 in DNA: TGTGCCAGCAGTGATTGGAGGGATGAGCAGTTCTTC. V is TRBV25-1 and J is TRBJ2-1, with D perhaps matching TRBD2 (6 bases). Germline V gene lookup returns CDR1 MGHDK and CDR2 SYGVNS. The CDR3 length is 12 residues. V shed 3 bases and J shed 8 bases, with 8 bases lying between them.

The gene calls are TRBV30 and TRBJ1-5, with D uncertain. The V gene's germline CDR1 is GTSNPN and CDR2 SVGIG (reference sequence). The V gene lost 0 bases and the J gene lost 3 bases, with 15 bases spanning the gap. This CDR3 has 16 residues. CDR3 region: CAWSVDLPGNNQPQHF. CDR3 bases: TGTGCCTGGAGTGTAGATCTGCCGGGGAACAATCAGCCCCAGCATTTT.

The chain uses TRBV7-3 and TRBJ2-1, with D maybe TRBD1 (5 bases). Deletions cut 4 bases from V and 8 bases from J, with 12 bases between. The length of the CDR3 is 13 residues. Germline V CDR1 and CDR2: SGHTA, FQGTGA. The DNA for the CDR3 is TGTGCCAGCAGCTACAGTAGGGGCGATGAGCAGTTCTTC. Protein sequence: CASSYSRGDEQFF.

The rearrangement joins TRBV19 to TRBJ2-5; maybe TRBD1 (6 bases). CDR3 size: 13 residues. Germline V gene sequence: CDR1 LNHDA, CDR2 SQIVND (reference sequence). Trimming cost V 2 bases and J 2 bases, with 6 bases left between them. The CDR3 region has the DNA TGTGCCAGTAGTATACAGGGGCAAGAGACCCAGTACTTC. It specifies CASSIQGQETQYF.

The chain combines TRBV30 with TRBJ1-6; D ambiguous. The CDR3 covers 17 residues. CDR1 and CDR2 from the germline V gene are GTSNPN and SVGIG (reference sequence). V was trimmed by 8 bases and J by 0 bases, leaving 20 bases between them. DNA for the CDR3: TGTGCCCGGGAGGTGGACTCGCAGAGCTCCTATAATTCACCCCTCCACTTT. Translated: CAREVDSQSSYNSPLHF. The variable domain in full, completed from reference TRBV30 and TRBJ1-6, reads SQTIHQWPATLVQPVGSPLSLECTVEGTSNPNLYWYRQAAGRGLQLLFYSVGIGQISSEVPQNLSASRPQDRQFILSSKKLLLSDSGFYLCAREVDSQSSYNSPLHFGNGTRLTVT.

This chain links TRBV9 with TRBJ2-3, with TRBD2 identical over 11 bases. Germline V lookup: CDR1 SGDLS, CDR2 YYNGEE. With V trimmed by 4 bases and J by 2 bases, 6 bases remained unmatched. The CDR3 is 16 amino acids. The CDR3 here is CASSPLAGGITDTQYF. The CDR3 DNA reads TGTGCCAGCAGCCCCTTAGCGGGGGGGATCACAGATACGCAGTATTTT.

This rearrangement joins TRBV28 to TRBJ1-1; tentative D call: TRBD1 (5 bases). Per germline, CDR1 MDHEN and CDR2 SYDVKM. The V and J ends lost 3 bases and 7 bases respectively, with 12 bases between them. This CDR3 region has 13 residues. The CDR3 coding sequence is TGTGCCAGCAGTTTTCAGGGATACGTTGAAGCTTTCTTT. It specifies CASSFQGYVEAFF.

This sequence joins TRBV18 and TRBJ2-6; TRBD1 aligns across 12 bases. CDR3 length equals 19 residues. Germline loops: CDR1 KGHSH, CDR2 LQKENI. Trimming at V came to 3 bases and at J to 0 bases, leaving 6 bases not matched to a gene. CDR3 nucleotide sequence: TGTGCCAGCTCACCGCGGGGACAGGGGGCTAACTCTGGGGCCAACGTCCTGACTTTC. This codes for CASSPRGQGANSGANVLTF.

A few counts support this clone. The CDR3 DNA reads TGTGCCTGGAGCCCGGTGCACCTGGGCAATCAGCCCCAGCATTTT. Protein product: CAWSPVHLGNQPQHF. The chain is built from TRBV30 and TRBJ1-5; D unresolved. The CDR3 contains 15 residues. The V end was cut by 3 bases, the J end by 2 bases, with 14 bases between. CDR1 and CDR2 from the germline V gene are GTSNPN and SVGIG (reference sequence).

The rearrangement joins TRBV5-1 to TRBJ2-7; possibly TRBD2 for D (5 bases). The CDR3 extends over 12 amino acids. The germline gives CDR1 SGHRS, CDR2 YFSETQ. V was shortened by 4 bases and J by 0 bases, with 5 bases between the two germline ends. As DNA, the CDR3 is TGCGCCAGCAGCCGGGACTCCTACGAGCAGTACTTC. This codes for CASSRDSYEQYF.

The V call is TRBV6-5, the J call TRBJ1-2; TRBD1 matches 10 bases. V gave up 5 bases and J gave up 8 bases; unmatched junction bases: 11. Germline V gene sequence: CDR1 MNHEY, CDR2 SVGAGI. CDR3 length equals 15 residues. CDR3 in DNA: TGTGCCAGCAGTCCGGGAAGACAGGGGGCGAAAGGCTACACCTTC. Its protein product is CASSPGRQGAKGYTF.

This sequence joins TRBV29-1 and TRBJ2-5, with a tentative D call TRBD1 (6 bases). This CDR3 contains 13 residues. V lost 1 base and J lost 4, with 10 bases in between. Germline values: CDR1 SQVTM, CDR2 ANQGSEA. Here the CDR3 reads CSVEVRGRETQYF. The DNA for the CDR3 is TGCAGCGTTGAAGTCAGGGGAAGAGAGACCCAGTACTTC.

The rearrangement links TRBV19 to TRBJ2-7, with 12 bases matching TRBD2. The germline CDR1 and CDR2 sequences are LNHDA and SQIVND (reference sequence). The ends lost 5 bases at V and 5 bases at J; junction bases unmatched: 7. This CDR3 has 15 residues. The CDR3 region is CASSLTSGGPHEQYF. The CDR3 DNA reads as TGTGCCAGTAGTCTGACTAGCGGGGGACCCCACGAGCAGTACTTC.

The CDR3 DNA reads TGCGCCAGCAGCAAGGGACAACAAGGGCCCTCCTACAATGAGCAGTTCTTC. Translation: CASSKGQQGPSYNEQFF. V usage is TRBV5-1 and J usage is TRBJ2-1, with a weak D call TRBD1 (6 bases). The length of the CDR3 is 17 residues. V lost 4 bases to trimming and J lost 0 bases, with 17 bases between them. Germline CDR1 and CDR2: SGHRS and YFSETQ. Full variable domain (remainder filled in from reference TRBV5-1 and TRBJ2-1): KAGVTQTPRYLIKTRGQQVTLSCSPISGHRSVSWYQQTPGQGLQFLFEYFSETQRNKGNFPGRFSGRQFSNSRSEMNVSTLELGDSALYLCASSKGQQGPSYNEQFFGPGTRLTVL.

In DNA, the CDR3 is TGTGCCAGCTCACCTAGCGACAGGGGGTATCAGCCCCAGCATTTT. Protein sequence: CASSPSDRGYQPQHF. The V call is TRBV18, the J call TRBJ1-5; TRBD1 aligns across 9 bases. The CDR3 runs 15 residues. Unmatched junction bases numbered 5, after V lost 3 bases and J lost 5 bases. Germline V CDR1 and CDR2: KGHSH, LQKENI. Combining the CDR3 with reference TRBV18 and TRBJ1-5 gives the whole variable domain NAGVMQNPRHLVRRRGQEARLRCSPMKGHSHVYWYRQLPEEGLKFMVYLQKENIIDESGMPKERFSAEFPKEGPSILRIQQVVRGDSAAYFCASSPSDRGYQPQHFGDGTRLSIL.